This TCR beta chain was documented in a study of Graves' ophthalmopathy and Graves' hyperthyroidism (dated by TCRdb to between 2018 and 2020). Regarding the research as a whole: Peripheral blood was collected at initial diagnosis, prior to any treatment. The study used signatures of the TCR beta repertoire to tell Graves' ophthalmopathy apart from Graves' hyperthyroidism and to predict which patients would progress to ophthalmopathy. In total, under 150 blood samples were TCR-sequenced: some 43 ophthalmopathy, some 75 hyperthyroidism and roughly 17 hyperthyroidism-to-ophthalmopathy patients. To explore V-J signatures that distinguish ophthalmopathy from hyperthyroidism, a discovery set of about 99 patients was enrolled, made up of about 40 with ophthalmopathy and fewer than 60 with stable hyperthyroidism. For independent validation, a separate cohort was made up of around 18 hyperthyroidism patients plus 17 patients who later progressed from hyperthyroidism to ophthalmopathy. In about six hyperthyroidism patients, the T-cell repertoires found in thyroid tissue were compared with those found in blood. Once sampling was done, hyperthyroidism patients were given methimazole at a starting dose of 30 mg daily, while ophthalmopathy patients were given high-dose intravenous methylprednisolone. The 95 to 100 discovery patients were randomly divided into training and test sets at a 7:3 ratio. The study at large found these results: Sample size was not predetermined statistically, and investigators were not blinded to group allocation. In cross-validation, the 13-signature model distinguished ophthalmopathy from stable hyperthyroidism with approximately 85% sensitivity and around 81% specificity, and in the test set the corresponding values were about 80% and 75%. Most expanded thyroid clonotypes with frequency above 0.001 were also detected in blood, suggesting blood repertoires may reflect the thyroid immune response. In validation, the model predicted ophthalmopathy progression with about 70% sensitivity and roughly 78% specificity; 12 predicted patients were CT-confirmed with GO in a median of 6.5 months.

A distance of 12 bases separates the germline ends of V and J, which lose 6 bases and 9 bases respectively. The CDR3 runs 12 residues from the cysteine to the phenylalanine. Of the read, only the CDR3 DNA is kept; its 36 bases are in frame from base 1. Looking up the germline V gene yields CDR1 SNHLY and CDR2 FYNNEI. For repertoire sequencing, the TCR beta CDR3 regions were amplified from RNA transcripts. The first round was an RT-PCR using HTBI primers with the Qiagen OneStep RT-PCR kit, and this first round was followed by a second-round multiplex PCR, then size selection and purification. Libraries were sequenced on an Illumina HiSeq2000 using paired-end 100 bp reads. Per the authors' processing: SOAPnuke was used to process the reads, throwing out any read that had adapters, had uncalled bases, had a mean Phred below 15, or lacked an exact constant-primer or identifier match. COPE v1.2.5 was used to merge high-quality paired reads. Each unique nucleotide sequence was defined as a clonotype, and clonotypes were aligned to IMGT TRB V, D and J references with MiTCR v1.1. The analysis was limited to V-J combinations with a frequency above 0.0001, which together covered 99.2% of the repertoires. For each V-J combination, a TCR clonal expansion and chaos score was defined as F50 clonal expansion divided by the chaos observed in the TCRdist matrix. Features were reduced by Welch's t-statistics and random forest to approximately 12 V-J combinations, which fed a naive Bayes classifier. The similarity between thyroid and blood repertoires was quantified using the Morisita-Horn index. Through fastp at Q25 and MiXCR, TCRdb rebuilt clones from the public reads, retaining in-frame beta chains. Each entry merges the rows of one CDR3 protein and shows their most common DNA and genes. In this record, the V and J calls reflect TCRdb's handling and not the investigators' own analysis. Counted in this sample were just over 400,000 distinct CDR3 sequences; around 21% of them appeared once. 2.5% to 3.5% of the sample lies in the top ten.

This clonotype came up a few times. Its antigen is currently not known. The record has no base qualities; no much larger clone is one base away. Hyperthyroidism was considered stable if no progression to ophthalmopathy occurred within 18 months of follow-up. Hyperthyroidism patients were newly diagnosed, were aged 18 to 65 years, and had a disease duration under 2 months. Patients were excluded if they had other autoimmune diseases, uncontrolled infections, pregnancy or lactation. Clinical symptoms, serum thyroxine, TRAb, thyroid ultrasound and orbital computed tomography were used for diagnosis. Ficoll-Paque density gradient centrifugation was used to isolate PBMCs from approximately 11 ml of fresh peripheral blood. Total RNA was extracted using Trizol reagent, and RNA quality was checked on an Agilent 2100 Bioanalyzer.

This receptor was taken from a woman aged 18-29 years with stable Graves' hyperthyroidism. Donor details come from another sample of the same person, matched by shared clones. What was sequenced was peripheral blood. This receptor chain uses TRBV2 and TRBJ2-4; perhaps TRBD1 is the D gene, with 7 bases matching. The DNA reads TGTGCCAGCAGCCAGGGGGGAGGCATTCAGTACTTC. Its product reads: CASSQGGGIQYF.